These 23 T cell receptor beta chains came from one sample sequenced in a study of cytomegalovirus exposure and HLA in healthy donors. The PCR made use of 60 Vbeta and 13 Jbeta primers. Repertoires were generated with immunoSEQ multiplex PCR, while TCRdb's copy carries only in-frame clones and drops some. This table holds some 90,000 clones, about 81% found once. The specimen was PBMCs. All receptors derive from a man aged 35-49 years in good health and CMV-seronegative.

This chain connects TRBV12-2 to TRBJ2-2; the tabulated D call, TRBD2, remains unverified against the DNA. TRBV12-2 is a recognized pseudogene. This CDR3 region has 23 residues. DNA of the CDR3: TGTGCAAGTCGCTTAGCGGTGACTAGCGGGGGGACCTTAGGTGCCACGAACACCGGGGAGCTGTTTTTT. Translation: CASRLAVTSGGTLGATNTGELFF.

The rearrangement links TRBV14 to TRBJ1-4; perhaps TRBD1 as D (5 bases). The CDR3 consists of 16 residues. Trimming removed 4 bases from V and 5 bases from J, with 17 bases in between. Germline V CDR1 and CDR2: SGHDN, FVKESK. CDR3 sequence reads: CASSRLGGAQNEKLFF. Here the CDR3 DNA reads TGTGCCAGCAGCCGCTTGGGTGGGGCTCAGAATGAAAAACTGTTTTTT.

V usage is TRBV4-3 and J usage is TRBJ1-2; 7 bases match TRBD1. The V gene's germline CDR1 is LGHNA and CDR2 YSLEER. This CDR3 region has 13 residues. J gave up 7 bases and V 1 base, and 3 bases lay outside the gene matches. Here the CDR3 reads CASSQVRGRGYTF. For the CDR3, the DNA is TGCGCCAGCAGCCAAGTTAGGGGGCGTGGCTACACCTTC.

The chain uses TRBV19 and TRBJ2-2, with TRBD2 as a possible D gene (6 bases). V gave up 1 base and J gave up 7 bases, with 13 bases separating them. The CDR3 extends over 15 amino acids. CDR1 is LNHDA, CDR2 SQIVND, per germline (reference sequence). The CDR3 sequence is CASSIVFGGIGELFF. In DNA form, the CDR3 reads TGTGCCAGTAGTATAGTTTTTGGGGGGATCGGGGAGCTGTTTTTT.

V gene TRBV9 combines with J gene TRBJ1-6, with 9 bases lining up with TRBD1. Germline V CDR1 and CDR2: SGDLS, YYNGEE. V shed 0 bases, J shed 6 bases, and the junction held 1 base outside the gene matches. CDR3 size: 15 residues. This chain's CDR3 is CASSVAGQGNSPLHF. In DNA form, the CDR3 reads TGTGCCAGCAGCGTAGCGGGACAGGGTAATTCACCCCTCCACTTT.

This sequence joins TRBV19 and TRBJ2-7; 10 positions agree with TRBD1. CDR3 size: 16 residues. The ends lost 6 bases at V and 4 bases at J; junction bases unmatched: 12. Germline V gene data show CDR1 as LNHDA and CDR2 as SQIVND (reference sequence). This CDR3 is CASSRHGTGEGYEQYF. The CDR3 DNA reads TGTGCCAGTAGCCGACATGGGACAGGGGAGGGTTACGAGCAGTACTTC.

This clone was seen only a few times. The chain's CDR3 is CASSGRLAGGTDTQYF. CDR3 in DNA: TGCGCCAGCAGTGGCAGGCTAGCGGGGGGCACAGATACGCAGTATTTT. The rearrangement links TRBV10-1 to TRBJ2-3, with 10 bases matching TRBD2. After removal of 4 bases from V and 1 base from J, the junction contained 5 bases not matched to a gene. The germline CDR1 and CDR2 sequences are WNHNN and SYGVQD (reference sequence). The CDR3 is 16 residues long.

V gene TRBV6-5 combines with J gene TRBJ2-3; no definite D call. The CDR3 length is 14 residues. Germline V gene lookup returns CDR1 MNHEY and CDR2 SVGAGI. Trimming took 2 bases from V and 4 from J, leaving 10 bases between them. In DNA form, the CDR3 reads TGTGCCAGCAGTTACGCTCTAAGTGCAGATACGCAGTATTTT. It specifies CASSYALSADTQYF.

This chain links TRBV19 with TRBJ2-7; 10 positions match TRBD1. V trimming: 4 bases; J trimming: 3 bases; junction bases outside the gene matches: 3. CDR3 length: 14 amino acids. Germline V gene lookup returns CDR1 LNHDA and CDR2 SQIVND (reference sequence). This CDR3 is CASSSGTGDYEQYF. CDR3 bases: TGTGCCAGTAGTAGCGGGACAGGGGACTACGAGCAGTACTTC.

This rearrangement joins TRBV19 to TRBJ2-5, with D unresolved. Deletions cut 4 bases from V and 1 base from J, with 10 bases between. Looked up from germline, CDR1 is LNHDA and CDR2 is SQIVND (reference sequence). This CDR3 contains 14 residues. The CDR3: CASSTGGGQETQYF. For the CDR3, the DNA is TGTGCCAGTAGTACCGGCGGTGGCCAAGAGACCCAGTACTTC.

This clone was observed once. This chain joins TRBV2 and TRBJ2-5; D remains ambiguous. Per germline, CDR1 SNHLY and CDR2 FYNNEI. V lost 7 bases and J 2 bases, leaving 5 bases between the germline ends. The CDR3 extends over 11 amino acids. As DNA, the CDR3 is TGTGCCAGCAACAGACAAGAGACCCAGTACTTC. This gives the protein CASNRQETQYF. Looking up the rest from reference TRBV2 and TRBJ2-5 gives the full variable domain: EPEVTQTPSHQVTQMGQEVILRCVPISNHLYFYWYRQILGQKVEFLVSFYNNEISEKSEIFDDQFSVERPDGSNFTLKIRSTKLEDSAMYFCASNRQETQYFGPGTRLLVL.

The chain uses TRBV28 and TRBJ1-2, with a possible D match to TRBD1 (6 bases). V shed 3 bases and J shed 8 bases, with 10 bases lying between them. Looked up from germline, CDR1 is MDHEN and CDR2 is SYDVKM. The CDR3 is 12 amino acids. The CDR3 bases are TGTGCCAGCAGTTTGGCAGGGGACGGCTACACCTTC. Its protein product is CASSLAGDGYTF.

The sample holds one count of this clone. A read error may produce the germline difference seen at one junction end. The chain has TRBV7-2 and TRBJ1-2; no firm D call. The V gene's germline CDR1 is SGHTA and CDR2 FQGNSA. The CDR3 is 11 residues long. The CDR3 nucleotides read TGTGCCAGCAGCTTCAACTGTGGCTACACCTTC. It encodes CASSFNCGYTF.

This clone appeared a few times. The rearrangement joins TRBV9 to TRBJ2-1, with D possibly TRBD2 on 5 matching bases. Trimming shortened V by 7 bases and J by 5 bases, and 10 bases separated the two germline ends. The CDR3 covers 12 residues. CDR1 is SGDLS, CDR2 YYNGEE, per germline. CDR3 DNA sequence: TGTGCCAGCTCCGGGAATAACAATGAGCAGTTCTTC. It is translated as CASSGNNNEQFF.

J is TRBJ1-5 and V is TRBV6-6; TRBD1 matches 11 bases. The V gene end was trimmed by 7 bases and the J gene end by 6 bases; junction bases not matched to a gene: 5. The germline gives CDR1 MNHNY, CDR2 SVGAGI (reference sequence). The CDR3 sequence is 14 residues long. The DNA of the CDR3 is TGTGCCAGCATCGGGACAGGGGGTCTTCAGCCCCAGCATTTT. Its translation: CASIGTGGLQPQHF.

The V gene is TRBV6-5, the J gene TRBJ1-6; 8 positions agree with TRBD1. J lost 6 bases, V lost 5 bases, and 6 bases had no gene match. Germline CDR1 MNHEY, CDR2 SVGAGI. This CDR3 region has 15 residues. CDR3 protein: CASSMDRVANSPLHF. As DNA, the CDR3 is TGTGCCAGCAGTATGGACAGGGTAGCTAATTCACCCCTCCACTTT.

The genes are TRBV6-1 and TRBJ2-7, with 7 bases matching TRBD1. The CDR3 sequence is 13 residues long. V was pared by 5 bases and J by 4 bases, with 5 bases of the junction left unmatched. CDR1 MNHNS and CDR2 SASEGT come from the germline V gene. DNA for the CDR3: TGTGCCAGCAGTTTAGACAGGGTGTACGAGCAGTACTTC. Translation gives CASSLDRVYEQYF.

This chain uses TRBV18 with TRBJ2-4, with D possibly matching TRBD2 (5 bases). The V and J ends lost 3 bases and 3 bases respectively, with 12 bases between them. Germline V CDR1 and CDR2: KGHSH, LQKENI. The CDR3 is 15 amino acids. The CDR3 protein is CASSPPSLGKNIQYF. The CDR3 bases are TGTGCCAGCTCACCCCCTAGCCTCGGCAAAAACATTCAGTACTTC.

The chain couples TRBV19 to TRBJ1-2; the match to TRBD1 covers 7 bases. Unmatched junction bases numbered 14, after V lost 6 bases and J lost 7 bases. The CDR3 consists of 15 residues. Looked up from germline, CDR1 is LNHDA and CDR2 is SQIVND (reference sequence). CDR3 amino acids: CASRPGTAAIIGYTF. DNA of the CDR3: TGTGCCAGTAGACCCGGGACAGCCGCTATTATTGGCTACACCTTC.

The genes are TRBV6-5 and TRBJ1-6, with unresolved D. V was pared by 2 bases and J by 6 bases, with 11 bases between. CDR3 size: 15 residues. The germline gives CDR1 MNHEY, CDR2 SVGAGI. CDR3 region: CASSYTKPFNSPLHF. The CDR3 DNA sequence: TGTGCCAGCAGTTACACAAAACCGTTTAATTCACCCCTCCACTTT.

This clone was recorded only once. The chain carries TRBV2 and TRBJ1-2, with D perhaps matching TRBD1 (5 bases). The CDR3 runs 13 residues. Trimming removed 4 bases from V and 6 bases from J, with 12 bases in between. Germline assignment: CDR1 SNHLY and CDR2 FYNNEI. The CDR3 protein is CASSAFGGDGYTF. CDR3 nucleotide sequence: TGTGCCAGCAGTGCCTTCGGGGGAGATGGCTACACCTTC. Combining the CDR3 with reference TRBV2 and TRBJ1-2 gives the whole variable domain EPEVTQTPSHQVTQMGQEVILRCVPISNHLYFYWYRQILGQKVEFLVSFYNNEISEKSEIFDDQFSVERPDGSNFTLKIRSTKLEDSAMYFCASSAFGGDGYTFGSGTRLTVV.

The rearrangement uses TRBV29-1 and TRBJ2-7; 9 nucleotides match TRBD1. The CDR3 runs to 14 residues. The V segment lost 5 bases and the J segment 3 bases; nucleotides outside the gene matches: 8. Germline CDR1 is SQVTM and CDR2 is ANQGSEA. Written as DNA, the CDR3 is TGCAGCGTTACCCGCCCGGGACAGGGCTACGAGCAGTACTTC. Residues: CSVTRPGQGYEQYF.

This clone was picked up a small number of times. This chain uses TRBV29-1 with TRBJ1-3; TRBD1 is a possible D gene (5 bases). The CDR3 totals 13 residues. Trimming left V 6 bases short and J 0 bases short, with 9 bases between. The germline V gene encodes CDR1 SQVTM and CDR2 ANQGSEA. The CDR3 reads CSVGQSSGNTIYF. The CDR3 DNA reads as TGCAGCGTGGGGCAGAGCTCTGGAAACACCATATATTTT. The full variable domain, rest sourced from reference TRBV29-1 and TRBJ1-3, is SAVISQKPSRDICQRGTSLTIQCQVDSQVTMMFWYRQQPGQSLTLIATANQGSEATYESGFVIDKFPISRPNLTFSTLTVSNMSPEDSSIYLCSVGQSSGNTIYFGEGSWLTVV.